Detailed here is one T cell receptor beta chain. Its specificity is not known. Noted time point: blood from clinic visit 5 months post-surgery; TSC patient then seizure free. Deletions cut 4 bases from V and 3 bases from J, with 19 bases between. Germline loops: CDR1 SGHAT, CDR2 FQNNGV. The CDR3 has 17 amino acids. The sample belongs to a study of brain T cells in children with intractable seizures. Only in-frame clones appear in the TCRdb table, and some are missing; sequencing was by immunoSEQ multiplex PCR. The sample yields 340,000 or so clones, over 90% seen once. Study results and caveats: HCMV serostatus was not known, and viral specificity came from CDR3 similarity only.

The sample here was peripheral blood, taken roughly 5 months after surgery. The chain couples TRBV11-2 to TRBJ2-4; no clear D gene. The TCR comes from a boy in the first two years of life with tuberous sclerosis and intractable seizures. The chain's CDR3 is CASSSIDGGIFKNIQYF. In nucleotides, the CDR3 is TGTGCCAGCAGCTCAATCGATGGTGGTATATTCAAAAACATTCAGTACTTC.